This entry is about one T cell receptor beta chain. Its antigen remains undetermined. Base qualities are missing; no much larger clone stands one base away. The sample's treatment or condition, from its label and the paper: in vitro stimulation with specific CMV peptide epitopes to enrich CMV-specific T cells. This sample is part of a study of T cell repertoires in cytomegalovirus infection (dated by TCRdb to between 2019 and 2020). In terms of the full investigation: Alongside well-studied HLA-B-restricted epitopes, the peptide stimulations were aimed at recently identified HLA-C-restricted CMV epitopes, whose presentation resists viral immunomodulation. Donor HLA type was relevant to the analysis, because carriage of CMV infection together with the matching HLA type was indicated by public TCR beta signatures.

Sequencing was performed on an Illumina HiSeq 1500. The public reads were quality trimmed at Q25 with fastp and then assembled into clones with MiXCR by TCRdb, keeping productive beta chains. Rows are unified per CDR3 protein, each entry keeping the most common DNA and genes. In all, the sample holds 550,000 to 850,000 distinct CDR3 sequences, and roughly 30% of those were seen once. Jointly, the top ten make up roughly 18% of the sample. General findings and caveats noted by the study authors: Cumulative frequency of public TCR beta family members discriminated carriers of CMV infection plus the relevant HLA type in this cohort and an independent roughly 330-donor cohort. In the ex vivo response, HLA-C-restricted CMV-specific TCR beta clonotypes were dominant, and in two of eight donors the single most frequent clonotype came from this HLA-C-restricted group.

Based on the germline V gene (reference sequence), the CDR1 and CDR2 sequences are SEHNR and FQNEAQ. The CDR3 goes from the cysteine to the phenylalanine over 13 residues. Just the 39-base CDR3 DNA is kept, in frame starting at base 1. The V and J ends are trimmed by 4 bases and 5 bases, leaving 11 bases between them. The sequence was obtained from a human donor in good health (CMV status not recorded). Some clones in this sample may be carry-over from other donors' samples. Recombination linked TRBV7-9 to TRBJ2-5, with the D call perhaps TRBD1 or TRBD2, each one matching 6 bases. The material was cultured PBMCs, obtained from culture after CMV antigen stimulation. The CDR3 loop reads CASSSTGTETQYF. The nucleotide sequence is TGTGCCAGCAGCTCTACAGGGACTGAGACCCAGTACTTC.